These 8 T cell receptor beta chains were sequenced from one sample in a study of blood T cells in healthy people across ages. PCR was performed a second time for 7 to 11 cycles using a sample-barcoded 5' primer and a J-beta primer mix. Using its own MiXCR run on the 5' RACE reads, TCRdb lists one record per CDR3 protein. The sample carries 1.5 million to 2 million distinct CDR3 sequences, about 50% recorded once. Input material: blood. These TCRs come from a middle-aged woman in good health.

The rearrangement links TRBV12-3 or TRBV12-4 to TRBJ2-7; 12 nucleotides match TRBD2. The ends lost 6 bases at V and 7 bases at J; junction bases unmatched: 19. The CDR3 extends over 18 amino acids. The CDR3 nucleotides read TGTGCCAGCAGCAGGACTAGCGGGGCCTCAAGCTCCTACAATGAGCAGTACTTC. As protein: CASSRTSGASSSYNEQYF.

V gene TRBV5-1 combines with J gene TRBJ2-2; 9 bases fit TRBD1. With 0 bases clipped from V and 2 bases from J, the junction kept 2 bases outside the gene matches. This CDR3 contains 16 residues. Germline values: CDR1 SGHRS, CDR2 YFSETQ. CDR3 protein: CASSLGDRVNTGELFF. The DNA for the CDR3 is TGCGCCAGCAGCTTGGGGGACAGGGTCAACACCGGGGAGCTGTTTTTT.

This clonotype was counted between two and nine times. The chain combines TRBV4-3 with TRBJ1-1; D unresolved. CDR3 length: 13 amino acids. Germline V gives CDR1 LGHNA, CDR2 YSLEER. Trimming shortened V by 1 base and J by 5 bases, and 8 bases separated the two germline ends. The CDR3 spells CASSQGELTEAFF. DNA for the CDR3: TGCGCCAGCAGCCAAGGAGAGTTGACTGAAGCTTTCTTT.

The genes are TRBV20-1 and TRBJ2-1; the match to TRBD1 covers 10 bases. Looked up from germline, CDR1 is DFQATT and CDR2 is SNEGSKA (reference sequence). The CDR3 has 14 residues. The ends lost 4 bases at V and 9 bases at J; junction bases unmatched: 9. For the CDR3, the DNA is TGCAGTGCTACGGGAGACAGGGGGCAGGGTGAGCAGTTCTTC. Its protein is CSATGDRGQGEQFF.

This sequence joins TRBV24-1 and TRBJ2-1; 14 nucleotides match TRBD2. This CDR3 is built from 15 residues. The junction had 1 base not matched to a gene; V was cut back by 3 bases and J by 7 bases. In germline, CDR1 is KGHDR, CDR2 SFDVKD. The CDR3 DNA sequence: TGTGCCACCAGTGATGGACTAGCGGGGGGTAATGAGCAGTTCTTC. Encoded protein: CATSDGLAGGNEQFF.

This clonotype was seen only a few times. The rearrangement links TRBV6-1 to TRBJ2-3; TRBD2 matches at 11 bases. The trim removed 6 bases at V and 2 bases at J, leaving 16 bases unmatched. Germline loops: CDR1 MNHNS, CDR2 SASEGT. The CDR3 length is 19 residues. The CDR3 DNA follows: TGTGCCAGCAGGCCAGCGACCGGACTAGCGGGCGGAAACACAGATACGCAGTATTTT. Protein: CASRPATGLAGGNTDTQYF.

The chain joins TRBV28 to TRBJ2-5; a weak D match, TRBD2 (7 bases). Per the germline V gene, CDR1 is MDHEN and CDR2 is SYDVKM. V was trimmed by 7 bases and J by 7 bases, leaving 22 bases between them. This CDR3 region has 15 residues. CDR3 in amino acids: CASTVGGGLEGTQYF. The DNA for the CDR3 is TGTGCCAGCACCGTAGGGGGGGGGCTGGAAGGGACCCAGTACTTC.

The chain joins TRBV6-2 or TRBV6-3 to TRBJ1-5; no reliable D call. This CDR3 has 14 residues. V was trimmed by 2 bases and J by 3 bases, leaving 8 bases between them. Per germline, CDR1 MNHEY and CDR2 SVGEGT. The CDR3 coding sequence is TGTGCCAGCAGTTACGGGGTCTTCAATCAGCCCCAGCATTTT. Its protein product is CASSYGVFNQPQHF.